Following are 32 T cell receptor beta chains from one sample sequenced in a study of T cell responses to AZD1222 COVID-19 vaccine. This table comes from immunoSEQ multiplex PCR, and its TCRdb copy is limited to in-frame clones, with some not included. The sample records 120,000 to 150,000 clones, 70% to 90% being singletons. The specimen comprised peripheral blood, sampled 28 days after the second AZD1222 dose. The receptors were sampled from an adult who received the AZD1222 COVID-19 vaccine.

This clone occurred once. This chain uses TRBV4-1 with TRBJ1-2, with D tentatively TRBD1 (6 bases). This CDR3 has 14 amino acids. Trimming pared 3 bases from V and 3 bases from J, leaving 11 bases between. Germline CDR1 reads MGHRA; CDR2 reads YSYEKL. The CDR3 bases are TGCGCCAGCAGCCAGATCGGACAGCACTATGGCTACACCTTC. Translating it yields CASSQIGQHYGYTF.

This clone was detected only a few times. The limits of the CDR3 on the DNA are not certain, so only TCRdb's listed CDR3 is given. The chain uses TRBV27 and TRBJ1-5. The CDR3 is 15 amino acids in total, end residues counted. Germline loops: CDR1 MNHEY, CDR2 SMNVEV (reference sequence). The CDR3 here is CASSSSLRGNQPQHF.

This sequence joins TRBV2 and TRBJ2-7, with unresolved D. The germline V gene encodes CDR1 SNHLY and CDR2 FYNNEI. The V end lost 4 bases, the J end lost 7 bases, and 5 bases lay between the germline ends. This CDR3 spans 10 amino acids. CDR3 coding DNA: TGTGCCAGCAGTGGGGTTGAGCAGTACTTC. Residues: CASSGVEQYF. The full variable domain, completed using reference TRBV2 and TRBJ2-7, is EPEVTQTPSHQVTQMGQEVILRCVPISNHLYFYWYRQILGQKVEFLVSFYNNEISEKSEIFDDQFSVERPDGSNFTLKIRSTKLEDSAMYFCASSGVEQYFGPGTRLTVT.

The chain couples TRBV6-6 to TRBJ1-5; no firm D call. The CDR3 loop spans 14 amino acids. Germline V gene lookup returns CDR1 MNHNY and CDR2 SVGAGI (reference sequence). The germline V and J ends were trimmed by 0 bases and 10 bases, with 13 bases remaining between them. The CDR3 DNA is TGTGCCAGCAGTTACTCGACGACCCCGGGACCCCAGCATTTT. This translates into CASSYSTTPGPQHF.

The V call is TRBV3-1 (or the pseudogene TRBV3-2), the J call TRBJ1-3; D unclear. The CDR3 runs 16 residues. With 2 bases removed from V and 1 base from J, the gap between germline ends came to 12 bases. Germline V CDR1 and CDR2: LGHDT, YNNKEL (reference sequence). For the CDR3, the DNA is TGTGCCAGCAGCCAACAAAGAACGAGATCTGGAAACACCATATATTTT. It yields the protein CASSQQRTRSGNTIYF.

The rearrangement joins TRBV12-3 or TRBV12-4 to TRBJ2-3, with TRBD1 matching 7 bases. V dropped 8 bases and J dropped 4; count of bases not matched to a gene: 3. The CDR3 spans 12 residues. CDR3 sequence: CASEGAADTQYF. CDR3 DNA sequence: TGTGCCAGCGAGGGGGCCGCAGATACGCAGTATTTT.

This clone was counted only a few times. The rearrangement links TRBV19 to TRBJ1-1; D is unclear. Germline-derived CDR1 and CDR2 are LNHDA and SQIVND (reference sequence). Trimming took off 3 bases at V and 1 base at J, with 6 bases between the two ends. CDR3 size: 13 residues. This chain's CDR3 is CASSISRNTEAFF. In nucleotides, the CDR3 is TGTGCCAGTAGTATTTCCCGGAACACTGAAGCTTTCTTT.

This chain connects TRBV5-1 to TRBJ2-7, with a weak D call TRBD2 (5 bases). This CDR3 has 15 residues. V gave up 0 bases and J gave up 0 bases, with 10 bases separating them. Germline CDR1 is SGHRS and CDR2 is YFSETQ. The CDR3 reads CASSLASGSSYEQYF. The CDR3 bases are TGCGCCAGCAGCTTGGCCAGCGGAAGCTCCTACGAGCAGTACTTC.

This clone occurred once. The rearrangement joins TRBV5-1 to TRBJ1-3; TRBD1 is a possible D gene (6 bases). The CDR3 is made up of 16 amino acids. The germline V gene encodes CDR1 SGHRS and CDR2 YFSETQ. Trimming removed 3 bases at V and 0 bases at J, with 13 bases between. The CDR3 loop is CASSWQGPDSGNTIYF. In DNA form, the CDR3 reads TGCGCCAGCAGCTGGCAGGGGCCCGACTCTGGAAACACCATATATTTT.

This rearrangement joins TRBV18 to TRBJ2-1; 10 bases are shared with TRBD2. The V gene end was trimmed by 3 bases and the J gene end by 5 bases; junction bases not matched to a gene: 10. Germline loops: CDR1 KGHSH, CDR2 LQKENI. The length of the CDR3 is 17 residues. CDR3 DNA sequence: TGTGCCAGCTCACCTCGGCTAGCGGGAGTAGACGACAATGAGCAGTTCTTC. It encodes CASSPRLAGVDDNEQFF.

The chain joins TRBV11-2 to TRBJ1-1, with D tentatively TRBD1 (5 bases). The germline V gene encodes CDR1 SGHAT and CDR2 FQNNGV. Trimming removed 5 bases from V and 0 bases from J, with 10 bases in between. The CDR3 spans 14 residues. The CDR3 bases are TGTGCCAGCAGCCCGGGACGGGTGAACACTGAAGCTTTCTTT. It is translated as CASSPGRVNTEAFF.

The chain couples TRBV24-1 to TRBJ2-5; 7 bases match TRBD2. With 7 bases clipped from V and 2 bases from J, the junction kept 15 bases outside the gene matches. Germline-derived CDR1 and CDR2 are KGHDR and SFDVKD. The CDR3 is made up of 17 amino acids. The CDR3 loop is CATSSGLPGGGQETQYF. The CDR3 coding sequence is TGTGCCACCAGCTCGGGACTGCCCGGGGGAGGGCAAGAGACCCAGTACTTC.

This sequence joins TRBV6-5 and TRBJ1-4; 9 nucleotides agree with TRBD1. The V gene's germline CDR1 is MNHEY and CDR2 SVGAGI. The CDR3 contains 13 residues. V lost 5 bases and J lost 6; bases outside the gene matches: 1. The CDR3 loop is CASSRDRDEKLFF. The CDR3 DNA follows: TGTGCCAGCAGTAGGGACAGGGATGAAAAACTGTTTTTT.

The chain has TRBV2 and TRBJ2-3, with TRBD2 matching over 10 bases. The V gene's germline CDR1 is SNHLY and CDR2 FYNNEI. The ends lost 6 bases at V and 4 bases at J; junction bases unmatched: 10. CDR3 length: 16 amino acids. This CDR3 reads CASRSWGLARSDTQYF. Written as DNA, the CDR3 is TGTGCCAGCAGGAGCTGGGGACTAGCGCGCTCAGATACGCAGTATTTT.

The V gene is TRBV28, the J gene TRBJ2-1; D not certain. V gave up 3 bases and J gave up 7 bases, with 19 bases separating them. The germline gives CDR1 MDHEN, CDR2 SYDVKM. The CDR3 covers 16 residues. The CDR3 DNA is TGTGCCAGCAGTTTTGTGGGCGGCGCCCTAGTTAATGAGCAGTTCTTC. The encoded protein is CASSFVGGALVNEQFF.

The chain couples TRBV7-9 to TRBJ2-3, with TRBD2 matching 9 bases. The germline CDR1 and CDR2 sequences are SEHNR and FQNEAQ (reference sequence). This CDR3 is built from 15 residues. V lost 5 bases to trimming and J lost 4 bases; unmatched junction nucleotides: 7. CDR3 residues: CASSGSGGDPDTQYF. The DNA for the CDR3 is TGTGCCAGCAGCGGTAGCGGGGGTGACCCAGATACGCAGTATTTT. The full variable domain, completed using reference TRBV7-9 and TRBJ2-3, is DTGVSQNPRHKITKRGQNVTFRCDPISEHNRLYWYRQTLGQGPEFLTYFQNEAQLEKSRLLSDRFSAERPKGSFSTLEIQRTEQGDSAMYLCASSGSGGDPDTQYFGPGTRLTVL.

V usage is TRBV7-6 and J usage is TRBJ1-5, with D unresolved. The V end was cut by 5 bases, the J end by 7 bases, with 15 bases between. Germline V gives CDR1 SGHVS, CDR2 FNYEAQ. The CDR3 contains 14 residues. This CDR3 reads CASSPIVAGQPQHF. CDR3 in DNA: TGTGCCAGCAGCCCAATAGTGGCGGGACAGCCCCAGCATTTT.

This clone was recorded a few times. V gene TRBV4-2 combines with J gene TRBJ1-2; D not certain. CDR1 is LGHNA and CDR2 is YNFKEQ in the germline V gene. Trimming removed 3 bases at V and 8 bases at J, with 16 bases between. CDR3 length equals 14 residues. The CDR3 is CASSHTGKVEGYTF. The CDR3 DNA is TGTGCCAGCAGCCATACCGGGAAAGTGGAAGGCTACACCTTC.

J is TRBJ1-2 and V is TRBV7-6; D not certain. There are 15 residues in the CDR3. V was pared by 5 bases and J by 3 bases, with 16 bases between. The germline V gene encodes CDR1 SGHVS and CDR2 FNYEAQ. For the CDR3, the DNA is TGTGCCAGCAGCCCATTGTCGGGAGCCGACTATGGCTACACCTTC. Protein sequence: CASSPLSGADYGYTF.

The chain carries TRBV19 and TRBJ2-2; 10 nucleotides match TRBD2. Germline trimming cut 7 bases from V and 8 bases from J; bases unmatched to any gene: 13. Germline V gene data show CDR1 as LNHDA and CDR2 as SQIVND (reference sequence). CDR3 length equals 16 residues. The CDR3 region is CASTIAGGMLLGELFF. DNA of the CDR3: TGTGCCAGTACCATAGCGGGGGGTATGCTGCTGGGGGAGCTGTTTTTT.

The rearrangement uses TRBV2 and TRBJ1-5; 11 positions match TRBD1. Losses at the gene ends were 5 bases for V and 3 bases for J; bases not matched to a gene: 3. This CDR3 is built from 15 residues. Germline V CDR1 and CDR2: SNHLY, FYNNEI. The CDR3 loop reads CASSTDRGPNQPQHF. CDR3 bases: TGTGCCAGCAGTACGGACAGGGGGCCCAATCAGCCCCAGCATTTT.

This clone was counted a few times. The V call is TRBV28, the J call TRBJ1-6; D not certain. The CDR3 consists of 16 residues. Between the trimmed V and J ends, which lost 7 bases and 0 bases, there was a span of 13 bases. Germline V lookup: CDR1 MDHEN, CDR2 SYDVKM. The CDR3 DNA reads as TGTGCCAGCATCCCGACCGTTGACTCCTATAATTCACCCCTCCACTTT. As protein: CASIPTVDSYNSPLHF.

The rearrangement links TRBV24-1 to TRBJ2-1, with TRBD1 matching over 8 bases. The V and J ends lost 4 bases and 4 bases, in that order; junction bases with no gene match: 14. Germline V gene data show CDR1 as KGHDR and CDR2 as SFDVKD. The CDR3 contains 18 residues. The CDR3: CATSDPTFSGTGYNEQFF. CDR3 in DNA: TGTGCCACCAGTGACCCCACATTCTCCGGGACAGGATACAATGAGCAGTTCTTC.

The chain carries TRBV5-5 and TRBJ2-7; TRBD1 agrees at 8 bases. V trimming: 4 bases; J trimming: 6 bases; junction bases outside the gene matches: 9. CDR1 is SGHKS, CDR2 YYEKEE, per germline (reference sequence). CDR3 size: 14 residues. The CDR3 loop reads CASSVGQAGGEQYF. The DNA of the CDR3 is TGTGCCAGCAGCGTGGGACAGGCCGGAGGCGAGCAGTACTTC.

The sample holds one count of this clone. The CDR3 nucleotides read TGTGCCAGCATACCCCTCCAAGAGGCTGAAGCTTTCTTT. Translation gives CASIPLQEAEAFF. The chain has TRBV2 and TRBJ1-1; D is ambiguous. This CDR3 contains 13 residues. V was pared by 7 bases and J by 6 bases, with 15 bases between. The germline CDR1 and CDR2 sequences are SNHLY and FYNNEI. Combining the CDR3 with reference TRBV2 and TRBJ1-1 gives the whole variable domain EPEVTQTPSHQVTQMGQEVILRCVPISNHLYFYWYRQILGQKVEFLVSFYNNEISEKSEIFDDQFSVERPDGSNFTLKIRSTKLEDSAMYFCASIPLQEAEAFFGQGTRLTVV.

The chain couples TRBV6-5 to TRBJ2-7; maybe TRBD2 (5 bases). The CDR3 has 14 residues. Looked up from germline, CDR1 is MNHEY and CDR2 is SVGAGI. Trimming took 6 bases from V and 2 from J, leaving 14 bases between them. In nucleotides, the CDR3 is TGTGCCAGCAGCTACAACCGGGATACCTACGAGCAGTACTTC. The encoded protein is CASSYNRDTYEQYF.

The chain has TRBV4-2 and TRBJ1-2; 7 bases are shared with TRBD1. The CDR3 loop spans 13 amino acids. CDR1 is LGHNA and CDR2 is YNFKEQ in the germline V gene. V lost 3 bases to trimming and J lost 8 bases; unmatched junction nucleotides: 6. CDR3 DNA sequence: TGTGCCAGCAGCCAGGGGGGGGACAGCGGCTACACCTTC. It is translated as CASSQGGDSGYTF.

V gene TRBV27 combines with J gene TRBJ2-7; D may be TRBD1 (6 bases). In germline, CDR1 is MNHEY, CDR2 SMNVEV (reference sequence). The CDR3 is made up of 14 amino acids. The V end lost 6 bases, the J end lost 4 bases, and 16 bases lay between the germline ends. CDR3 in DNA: TGTGCCAGCAGCCGAGGGGGAACCCATTACGAGCAGTACTTC. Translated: CASSRGGTHYEQYF.

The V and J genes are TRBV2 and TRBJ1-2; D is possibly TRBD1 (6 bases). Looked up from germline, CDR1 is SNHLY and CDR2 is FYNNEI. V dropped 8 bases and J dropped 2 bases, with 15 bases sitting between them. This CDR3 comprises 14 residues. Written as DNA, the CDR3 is TGTGCCAGCTTGTCGGTGAGGGGGAACTATGGCTACACCTTC. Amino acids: CASLSVRGNYGYTF.

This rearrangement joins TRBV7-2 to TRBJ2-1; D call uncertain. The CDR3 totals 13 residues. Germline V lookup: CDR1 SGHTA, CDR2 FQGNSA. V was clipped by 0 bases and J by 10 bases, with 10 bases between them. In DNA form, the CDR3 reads TGTGCCAGCAGCTTAGCGCCCTCCCCCGAGCAGTTCTTC. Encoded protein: CASSLAPSPEQFF.

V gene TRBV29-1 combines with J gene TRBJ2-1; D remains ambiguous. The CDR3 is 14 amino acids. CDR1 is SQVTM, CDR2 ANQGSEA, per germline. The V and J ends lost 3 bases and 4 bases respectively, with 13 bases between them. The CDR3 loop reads CSVDSQAPYNEQFF. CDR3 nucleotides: TGCAGCGTTGACAGTCAGGCCCCTTACAATGAGCAGTTCTTC.

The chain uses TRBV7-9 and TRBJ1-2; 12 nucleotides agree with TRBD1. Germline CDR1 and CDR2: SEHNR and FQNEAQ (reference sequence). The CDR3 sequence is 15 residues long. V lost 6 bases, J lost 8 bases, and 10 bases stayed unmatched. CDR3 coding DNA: TGTGCCAGCAGTTCCGGGACAGGGGGCGAGAGGGGCTACACCTTC. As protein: CASSSGTGGERGYTF.